This TCR beta chain stems from a study of blood T cell repertoires in COVID-19. Looking at the study overall: Collection of acute and convalescent COVID-19 samples took place in the United States, Italy and Spain.

The CDR3 spans 14 residues. Germline values: CDR1 LGHNA, CDR2 YSLEER. The V end lost 1 base, the J end lost 3 bases, and 9 bases lay between the germline ends. This clone was recorded a few times. Some clones are missing from TCRdb's copy, which holds only in-frame ones; the method was immunoSEQ multiplex PCR. The table records tens of thousands of clones, roughly 82% of them present only once. This sequence was found in a woman aged 60-70 years with acute or convalescent COVID-19. This chain links TRBV4-3 with TRBJ1-2, with D possibly matching TRBD1 (6 bases). Sequencing was performed on peripheral blood. CDR3 sequence reads: CASSQGWTDYGYTF. The CDR3 region has the DNA TGCGCCAGCAGCCAAGGATGGACAGACTATGGCTACACCTTC.